These 17 T cell receptor beta chains came from one sample sequenced in a study of blood T cell repertoires in COVID-19. Only in-frame clones appear in the TCRdb table, and some are missing; sequencing was by immunoSEQ multiplex PCR. The sample records 150,000 to 200,000 clones, about 88% being singletons. Sequencing was carried out using peripheral blood. The receptors originated from a man between 65 and 80 years old with active or convalescent COVID-19.

V usage is TRBV7-2 and J usage is TRBJ1-2, with a possible D match to TRBD1 (5 bases). This CDR3 has 15 amino acids. Germline V gives CDR1 SGHTA, CDR2 FQGNSA. V was trimmed by 1 base and J by 0 bases, leaving 9 bases between them. CDR3: CASSLEAGTNYGYTF. The CDR3 region has the DNA TGTGCCAGCAGCTTAGAGGCAGGGACTAACTATGGCTACACCTTC.

The chain recombines TRBV7-2 with TRBJ2-1, with 7 bases matching TRBD2. Germline V CDR1 and CDR2: SGHTA, FQGNSA. The CDR3 contains 13 residues. Germline trimming cut 1 base from V and 15 bases from J; bases unmatched to any gene: 9. DNA for the CDR3: TGTGCCAGCAGCTTAGGGCTAGCGGAGCTTTGGTTCTTC. Encoded protein: CASSLGLAELWFF.

A word on this clone: One end of the junction fails to match germline, which may point to a read error. The CDR3 sequence is CASSYPGQGANAGELFF. CDR3 coding DNA: TGTGCCAGCAGCTACCCGGGACAGGGGGCGAACGCCGGGGAGCTGTTTTTT. The chain joins TRBV7-9 to TRBJ2-2; TRBD1 agrees at 12 bases. From germline, CDR1 is SEHNR and CDR2 FQNEAQ (reference sequence). The CDR3 is 17 amino acids.

This clone was seen just once. The chain links TRBV18 to TRBJ2-7, with 7 positions matching TRBD1. In germline, CDR1 is KGHSH, CDR2 LQKENI. Germline trimming cut 4 bases from V and 3 bases from J; bases unmatched to any gene: 3. The CDR3 has 13 amino acids. In nucleotides, the CDR3 is TGTGCCAGCTCACTAAGACAGGGCTACGAGCAGTACTTC. This translates into CASSLRQGYEQYF.

The V call is TRBV5-4, the J call TRBJ1-6; D is unresolved. The germline V and J ends were trimmed by 4 bases and 9 bases, with 14 bases remaining between them. CDR3 length equals 14 residues. CDR1 is SGHNT, CDR2 YYREEE, per germline (reference sequence). The CDR3 here is CASSLQVEGSPLHF. The CDR3 coding sequence is TGTGCCAGCAGCCTTCAGGTGGAGGGTTCACCCCTCCACTTT.

The genes are TRBV14 and TRBJ2-1; no clear D. Per germline, CDR1 SGHDN and CDR2 FVKESK. The CDR3 extends over 13 amino acids. The V and J ends lost 1 base and 9 bases respectively, with 10 bases between them. In nucleotides, the CDR3 is TGTGCCAGCAGCCAAGCCCGGGTGGGTGAGCAGTTCTTC. Translated: CASSQARVGEQFF.

This rearrangement joins TRBV7-6 to TRBJ2-5; a possible D gene is TRBD1 (6 bases). CDR1 is SGHVS and CDR2 is FNYEAQ in the germline V gene. V lost 2 bases and J 5 bases, leaving 15 bases between the germline ends. The CDR3 is 15 amino acids. The CDR3 loop is CASSLQFAQGETQYF. As DNA, the CDR3 is TGTGCCAGCAGCTTACAGTTCGCCCAGGGGGAGACCCAGTACTTC.

This sequence joins TRBV6-5 and TRBJ2-5, with 9 bases that match TRBD1. The junction had 5 bases not matched to a gene; V was cut back by 5 bases and J by 4 bases. This CDR3 has 14 amino acids. The germline gives CDR1 MNHEY, CDR2 SVGAGI. CDR3 amino acids: CASSLDRGLETQYF. The CDR3 nucleotides read TGTGCCAGCAGTCTGGACAGGGGTTTAGAGACCCAGTACTTC.

This rearrangement joins TRBV2 to TRBJ1-5; D unresolved. The germline CDR1 and CDR2 sequences are SNHLY and FYNNEI. The V and J ends lost 4 bases and 2 bases respectively, with 12 bases between them. The CDR3 length is 15 residues. CDR3 residues: CASSAAGSGNQPQHF. CDR3 coding DNA: TGTGCCAGCAGTGCCGCCGGTAGCGGCAATCAGCCCCAGCATTTT.

This clone was detected a few times. The CDR3 DNA follows: TGTGCCAGCAGCTTGGGACTCCGGGACCAACGCACAGATACGCAGTATTTT. Amino acids: CASSLGLRDQRTDTQYF. This rearrangement joins TRBV11-3 to TRBJ2-3, with D tentatively TRBD2 (6 bases). V lost 3 bases to trimming and J lost 1 base, with 17 bases between them. Germline V gene lookup returns CDR1 SGHNT and CDR2 YENEEA. This CDR3 comprises 17 residues.

The chain is built from TRBV15 and TRBJ2-7, with TRBD2 identical over 7 bases. The CDR3 contains 19 residues. V lost 0 bases to trimming and J lost 0 bases; unmatched junction nucleotides: 14. Germline lookup yields CDR1 LNHNV and CDR2 YYDKDF (reference sequence). The CDR3 reads CATSRDSGSSGILSYEQYF. CDR3 nucleotides: TGTGCCACCAGCAGAGACTCCGGGTCCAGCGGGATCCTCTCCTACGAGCAGTACTTC.

The chain couples TRBV4-3 to TRBJ2-5; 8 bases line up with TRBD2. From germline, CDR1 is LGHNA and CDR2 YSLEER. After removal of 1 base from V and 4 bases from J, the junction contained 8 bases not matched to a gene. This CDR3 region has 16 residues. CDR3 DNA sequence: TGCGCCAGCAGCCAAGGGCCCAGCGGGGGAGGAGAGACCCAGTACTTC. This sequence encodes CASSQGPSGGGETQYF.

This clone appeared a single time. One junction end disagrees with the germline gene, perhaps due to a read error. The chain joins TRBV4-1 to TRBJ2-2; 7 bases align to TRBD2. The CDR3 totals 17 residues. From germline, CDR1 is MGHRA and CDR2 YSYEKL. The CDR3, as DNA: TGCGCCAGCAGCCGAACCTGGGAGGGGTGGAACGCCGGGGAGCTGTTTTTT. Amino acid sequence: CASSRTWEGWNAGELFF.

This clone was observed a single time. The junction shows a germline mismatch at one end, possibly a read error. The chain links TRBV14 to TRBJ2-1; TRBD2 matches 12 bases. The CDR3 spans 15 residues. From germline, CDR1 is SGHDN and CDR2 FVKESK. The CDR3 loop reads CASSQSDRLAGDLVF. Here the CDR3 DNA reads TGTGCCAGCAGCCAATCCGATCGACTAGCGGGGGATTTGGTCTTC.

The chain joins TRBV7-6 to TRBJ2-3; tentatively, D is TRBD1 (5 bases). From germline, CDR1 is SGHVS and CDR2 FNYEAQ. This CDR3 comprises 15 residues. The germline V and J ends were trimmed by 5 bases and 4 bases, with 16 bases remaining between them. CDR3 protein: CASSQGATRADTQYF. The CDR3 DNA is TGTGCCAGCAGCCAGGGCGCGACTCGGGCAGATACGCAGTATTTT.

The chain recombines TRBV28 with TRBJ2-2; a possible D gene is TRBD2 (6 bases). The CDR3 is made up of 16 amino acids. V was shortened by 1 base and J by 4 bases, with 13 bases between the two germline ends. Germline V gene lookup returns CDR1 MDHEN and CDR2 SYDVKM. The chain's CDR3 is CASSLYPGSGTGELFF. Written as DNA, the CDR3 is TGTGCCAGCAGTTTATACCCCGGGAGTGGCACCGGGGAGCTGTTTTTT.

The gene calls are TRBV24-1 and TRBJ2-5; the D gene is possibly TRBD2 (5 bases). The CDR3 has 14 residues. From germline, CDR1 is KGHDR and CDR2 SFDVKD. The ends were cut back, 3 bases at V and 3 bases at J, with 10 bases in the middle. The CDR3 DNA follows: TGTGCCACCAGTGATGGCGGGTGGGAAGAGACCCAGTACTTC. Its protein product is CATSDGGWEETQYF.